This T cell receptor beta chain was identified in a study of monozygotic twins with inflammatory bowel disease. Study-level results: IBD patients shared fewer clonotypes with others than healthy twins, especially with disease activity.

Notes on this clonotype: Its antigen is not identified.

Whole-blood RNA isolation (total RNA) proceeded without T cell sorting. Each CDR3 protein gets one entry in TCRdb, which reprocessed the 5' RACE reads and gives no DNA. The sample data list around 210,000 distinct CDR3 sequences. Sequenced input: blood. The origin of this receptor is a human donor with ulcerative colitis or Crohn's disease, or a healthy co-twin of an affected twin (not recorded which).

Here the CDR3 reads CASSPHPGQDYNEQFF. The chain couples TRBV7-9 to TRBJ2-1; TCRdb lists TRBD1, though no DNA is available to test this call. The CDR3 has 16 residues. The germline V gene has CDR1 SEHNR and CDR2 FQNEAQ (reference sequence).